Sequencing of this TCR beta chain was carried out in a study of blood T cell repertoires in COVID-19. Germline CDR1 and CDR2: MNHEY and SVGEGT. This CDR3 contains 14 residues. The J segment lost 3 bases and the V segment lost 5 bases, leaving 4 bases of the junction unmatched. In the original processing: Quantification of nucleated cells was approximated via reference gene primer amplification. Assay used: immunoSEQ multiplex PCR; TCRdb lists only in-frame clones, some missing. Clonal size and the V and J genes are those of that table, whereas D and trimming came from the DNA. The sample comprises approximately 300,000 clones, roughly 89% of which are singletons, and roughly 1.9% rests with the top ten.

Sequencing input: peripheral blood. The chain combines TRBV6-2 or TRBV6-3 with TRBJ2-7, with 10 bases lining up with TRBD2. This sequence originates from a woman in her thirties with COVID-19, enrolled during active disease. CDR3 DNA: TGTGCCAGCAGTAAAGCGGGGGGGCTCTACGAGCAGTACTTC. Translating gives CASSKAGGLYEQYF.